These T cell receptor beta chains were read from a single sample in a study of blood T cell repertoires in COVID-19. Assay used: immunoSEQ multiplex PCR; TCRdb lists only in-frame clones, some missing. The sample has roughly 90,000 clones, about 83% seen once; the top ten hold 20% to 30%. Specimen: peripheral blood. These receptors all stem from a human donor in a cohort sampled during active COVID-19. Both conserved end residues are part of each CDR3. Each record gives: clone size, D gene, V gene, J gene, CDR3 DNA, CDR3 protein. A D gene is named only where the DNA matches it firmly. The size of a clone is reported for some rows only, either as once, few or many, or as a class for expanded clones.

>once|NA|TRBV5-6|TRBJ2-7
TGTGCCAGCAGCTTGCGAAGCAGGGAAGCCTACGAGCAGTACTTC
CASSLRSREAYEQYF
>NA|TRBD1|TRBV13|TRBJ1-3
TGTGCCAGCAGCTTAGAGACAGGGGTGGCTGGAAACACCATATATTTT
CASSLETGVAGNTIYF
>few|TRBD2|TRBV7-2|TRBJ2-3
TGTGCCAGCAGCCCTCGGGGGGGGGCGGGCACAGATACGCAGTATTTT
CASSPRGGAGTDTQYF
>NA|TRBD1|TRBV2|TRBJ1-5
TGTGCCAGCAGTGGACAGGGGGGACGGAGCAATCAGCCCCAGCATTTT
CASSGQGGRSNQPQHF
>NA|NA|TRBV4-2|TRBJ1-1
TGTGCCAGCAGCCAAGATATGAGTGAAGCTTTCTTT
CASSQDMSEAFF
>NA|TRBD2|TRBV4-2|TRBJ2-2
TGTGCCAGCAGCCAAGGGGAGGGTTTAGCGGCGAACACCGGGGAGCTGTTTTTT
CASSQGEGLAANTGELFF
>NA|TRBD2|TRBV4-3|TRBJ2-7
TGCGCCAGCAGCCAAGAGGCTAGCGGGTATGAGAAGTACTTC
CASSQEASGYEKYF
>NA|TRBD1|TRBV3-1/TRBV3-2|TRBJ2-1
TGTGCCAGCAGCCGAGTAGGACAGGGCCCCTACAATGAGCAGTTCTTC
CASSRVGQGPYNEQFF
>NA|NA|TRBV11-3|TRBJ2-3
TGTGCCAGCAGCTTAGGAGGCCATGAGGGAGATACGCAGTATTTT
CASSLGGHEGDTQYF
>NA|NA|TRBV4-1|TRBJ2-1
TGCGCCAGCAGCCAAACGACTAGCTCCTACAATGAGCAGTTCTTC
CASSQTTSSYNEQFF
>NA|NA|TRBV6-6|TRBJ1-1
TGTGCCAGCACAAACGGGGGATACTTGAACACTGAAGCTTTCTTT
CASTNGGYLNTEAFF
>few|NA|TRBV20-1|TRBJ1-1
TGCAGTGCTAGTCGCTCTGGGAGGACTGAAGCTTTCTTT
CSASRSGRTEAFF
>many|NA|TRBV27|TRBJ1-2
TGTGCCAGCAGTCCTACTGAGGGCGGCTACACCTTC
CASSPTEGGYTF
>once|NA|TRBV7-2|TRBJ1-1
TGTGCCAGCTTGACAGGTTGGGACACTGAAGCTTTCTTT
CASLTGWDTEAFF
>NA|NA|TRBV19|TRBJ1-1
TGTGCCAGTAGTAAGGCGGGAGGGGTGAACACTGAAGCTTTCTTT
CASSKAGGVNTEAFF
>NA|NA|TRBV7-9|TRBJ1-1
TGTGCCAGCACCCCGACAGGGAACACTGAAGCTTTCTTT
CASTPTGNTEAFF
>NA|TRBD1|TRBV19|TRBJ1-1
TGTGCCACCATCCACAGGGGGATGAACACTGAAGCTTTCTTT
CATIHRGMNTEAFF
>NA|TRBD1|TRBV25-1|TRBJ1-1
TGTGCCAGCAGTGACTACGGACAGGATAGGAACACTGAAGCTTTCTTT
CASSDYGQDRNTEAFF
>NA|NA|TRBV12-1|TRBJ1-6
TGTGCCAGCAGCCGCACGGAGAGTTCACCCCTCCACTTT
CASSRTESSPLHF
>NA|TRBD1|TRBV6-6|TRBJ1-2
TGTGCCAGTCGCTATACAGGGGATTATGGCTACACCTTC
CASRYTGDYGYTF
>NA|NA|TRBV28|TRBJ1-5
TGTGCCAGCAGTTTCGGGTATCAGCCCCAGCATTTT
CASSFGYQPQHF
>NA|TRBD1|TRBV5-1|TRBJ1-4
TGCGCCAGCAGCCAAACAGGGGCAACTAATGAAAAACTGTTTTTT
CASSQTGATNEKLFF
>NA|NA|TRBV3-1/TRBV3-2|TRBJ2-7
TGTGCCAGCAGCCCAGGGAGGAACTCTTACGAGCAGTACTTC
CASSPGRNSYEQYF
>NA|NA|TRBV19|TRBJ1-3
TGTGCCAGTAGTCCCCAGGTATCAGGAAACACCATATATTTT
CASSPQVSGNTIYF
>NA|NA|TRBV5-1|TRBJ2-2
TGCGCCAGCAGCACTCAGGGATCGGACACCGGGGAGCTGTTTTTT
CASSTQGSDTGELFF
>NA|NA|TRBV6-2/TRBV6-3|TRBJ2-7
TGTGCCAGCAGTTTTGGGGGGACAGACTTTTTCAGCTCCTACGAGCAGTACTTC
CASSFGGTDFFSSYEQYF
>NA|NA|TRBV5-1|TRBJ2-4
TGCGCCAGCAGCTCGCAAGCGGAAATTAAAAACATTCAGTACTTC
CASSSQAEIKNIQYF
>NA|NA|TRBV6-5|TRBJ1-1
TGTGCCAGCGACCAGTTGAGTTCCCGGGTCACTGAAGCTTTCTTT
CASDQLSSRVTEAFF
>NA|NA|TRBV7-9|TRBJ1-1
TGTGCCAGCAGCGACAGTGTGAACACTGAAGCTTTCTTT
CASSDSVNTEAFF
>once|TRBD2|TRBV19|TRBJ2-1
TGTGCCAGTAGCAGCGGGAGGGACAATGAGCAGTTCTTC
CASSSGRDNEQFF
>NA|TRBD2|TRBV5-1|TRBJ2-1
TGCGCCAGCAGCTTGGGTGCGGGAGCGGCTGAGCAGTTCTTC
CASSLGAGAAEQFF
>few|NA|TRBV19|TRBJ2-1
TGTGCCAGTAGTATAGGATGGACTAACAATGAGCAGTTCTTC
CASSIGWTNNEQFF
>NA|NA|TRBV10-3|TRBJ2-5
TGTGCCATCAGTGATCGAGAGACCCAGTACTTC
CAISDRETQYF
>NA|NA|TRBV25-1|TRBJ1-1
TGTGCCAGCAGTGGGGAGGGATGGGACACTGAAGCTTTCTTT
CASSGEGWDTEAFF
>NA|TRBD1|TRBV5-1|TRBJ1-5
TGCGCCAGCAGCTTGGGAGGGACAGGAAATCAGCCCCAGCATTTT
CASSLGGTGNQPQHF
>NA|NA|TRBV5-6|TRBJ2-6
TGTGCCAGCAGCTTGGCCCGCCGGGGGTCTGGGGCCAACGTCCTGACTTTC
CASSLARRGSGANVLTF
>NA|NA|TRBV6-2/TRBV6-3|TRBJ1-1
TGTGCCAGCAGTTACACCGGGCAGGACCGAGGGGCTTTCTTT
CASSYTGQDRGAFF
>NA|NA|TRBV6-5|TRBJ2-7
TGTGCCACCACCCGGAGGAACTACGAGCAGTACTTC
CATTRRNYEQYF